One sample yielded the 3 T cell receptor beta chains listed below, sequenced in a study of cytomegalovirus exposure and HLA in healthy donors. Primers: 60 Vbeta forward and 13 Jbeta reverse. Some clones are missing from TCRdb's copy, which holds only in-frame ones; the method was immunoSEQ multiplex PCR. Of some 150,000 clones in the sample, roughly three quarters were seen once. Sequencing was performed on PBMCs. The receptors originated from a man younger than 45 in good health and CMV-seropositive.

The chain joins TRBV7-9 to TRBJ1-2; D unresolved. V lost 5 bases and J lost 7, with 14 bases in between. Germline V gene lookup returns CDR1 SEHNR and CDR2 FQNEAQ (reference sequence). This CDR3 has 13 residues. The CDR3: CASSPTEIPGYTF. The CDR3 DNA sequence: TGTGCCAGCAGCCCCACGGAGATCCCTGGCTACACCTTC.

This sequence joins TRBV12-5 and TRBJ1-5, with D unclear. The CDR3 totals 17 residues. In germline, CDR1 is LGHNT, CDR2 FRNRAP. The V end was cut by 3 bases, the J end by 2 bases, with 17 bases between. CDR3 DNA sequence: TGTGCTAGTGGTTTAGGTGAAAGGACTTTCGGCAATCAGCCCCAGCATTTT. Translating gives CASGLGERTFGNQPQHF.

The chain recombines TRBV11-1 with TRBJ2-7; D ambiguous. Trimming took 0 bases from V and 4 from J, leaving 7 bases between them. CDR3 size: 13 residues. The germline CDR1 and CDR2 sequences are SGHAT and FQDESV (reference sequence). The CDR3 sequence: CASSLAFRYEQYF. The CDR3 nucleotides are TGTGCCAGCAGCTTAGCGTTTCGGTACGAGCAGTACTTC.